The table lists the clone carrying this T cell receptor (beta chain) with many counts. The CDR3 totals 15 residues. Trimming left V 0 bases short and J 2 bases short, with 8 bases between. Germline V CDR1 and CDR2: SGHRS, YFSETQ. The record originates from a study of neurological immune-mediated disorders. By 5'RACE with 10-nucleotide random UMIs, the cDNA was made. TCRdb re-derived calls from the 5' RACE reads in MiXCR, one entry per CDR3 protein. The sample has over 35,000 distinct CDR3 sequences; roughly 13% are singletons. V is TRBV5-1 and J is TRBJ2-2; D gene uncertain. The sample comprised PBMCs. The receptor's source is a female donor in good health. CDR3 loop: CASSLEGPNTGELFF. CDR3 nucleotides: TGCGCCAGCAGCTTGGAAGGCCCAAACACCGGGGAGCTGTTTTTT.